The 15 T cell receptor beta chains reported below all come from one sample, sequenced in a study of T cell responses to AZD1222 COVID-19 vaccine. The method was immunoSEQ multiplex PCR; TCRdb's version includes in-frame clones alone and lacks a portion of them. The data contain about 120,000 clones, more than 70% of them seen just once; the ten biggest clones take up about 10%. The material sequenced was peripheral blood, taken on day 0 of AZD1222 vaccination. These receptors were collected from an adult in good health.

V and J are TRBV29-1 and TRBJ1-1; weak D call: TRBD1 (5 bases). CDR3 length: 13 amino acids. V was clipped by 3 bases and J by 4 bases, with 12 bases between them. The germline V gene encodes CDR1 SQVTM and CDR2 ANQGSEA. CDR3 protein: CSVDSGSPTEAFF. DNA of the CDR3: TGCAGCGTTGATTCAGGGTCTCCCACTGAAGCTTTCTTT.

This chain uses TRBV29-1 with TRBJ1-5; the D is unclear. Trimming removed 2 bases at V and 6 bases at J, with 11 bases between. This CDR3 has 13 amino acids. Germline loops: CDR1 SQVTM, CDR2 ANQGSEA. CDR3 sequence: CSVETAFGQPQHF. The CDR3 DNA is TGCAGCGTTGAAACAGCTTTTGGTCAGCCCCAGCATTTT.

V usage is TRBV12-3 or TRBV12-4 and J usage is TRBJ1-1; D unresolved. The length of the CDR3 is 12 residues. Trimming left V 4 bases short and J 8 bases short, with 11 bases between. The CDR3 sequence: CASSWPLGEAFF. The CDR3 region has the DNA TGTGCCAGCAGTTGGCCCCTAGGGGAAGCTTTCTTT.

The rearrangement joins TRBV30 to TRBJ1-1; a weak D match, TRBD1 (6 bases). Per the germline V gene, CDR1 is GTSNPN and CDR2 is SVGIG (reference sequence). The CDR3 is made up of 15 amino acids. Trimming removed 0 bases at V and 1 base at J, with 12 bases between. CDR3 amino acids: CAWSVMGARNTEAFF. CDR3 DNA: TGTGCCTGGAGTGTAATGGGGGCTAGGAACACTGAAGCTTTCTTT. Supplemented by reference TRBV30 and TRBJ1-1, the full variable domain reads SQTIHQWPATLVQPVGSPLSLECTVEGTSNPNLYWYRQAAGRGLQLLFYSVGIGQISSEVPQNLSASRPQDRQFILSSKKLLLSDSGFYLCAWSVMGARNTEAFFGQGTRLTVV.

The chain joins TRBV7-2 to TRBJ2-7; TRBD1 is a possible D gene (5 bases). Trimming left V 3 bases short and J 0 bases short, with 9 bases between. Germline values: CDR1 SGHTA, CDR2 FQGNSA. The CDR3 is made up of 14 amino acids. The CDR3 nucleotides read TGTGCCAGCAGCTTTTGGGGCGTCTCCTACGAGCAGTACTTC. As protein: CASSFWGVSYEQYF.

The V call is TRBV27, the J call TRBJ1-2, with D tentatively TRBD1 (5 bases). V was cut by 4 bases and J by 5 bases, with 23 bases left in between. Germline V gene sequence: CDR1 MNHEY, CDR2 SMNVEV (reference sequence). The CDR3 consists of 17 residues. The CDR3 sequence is CASSSLRVDSGRYGYTF. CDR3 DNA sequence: TGTGCCAGCAGTTCACTACGGGTAGACAGTGGGAGATATGGCTACACCTTC.

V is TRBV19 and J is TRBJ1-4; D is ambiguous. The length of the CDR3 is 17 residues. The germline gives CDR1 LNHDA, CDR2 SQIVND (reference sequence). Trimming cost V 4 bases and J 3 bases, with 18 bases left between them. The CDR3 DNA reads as TGTGCCAGTAGTACCCCCCGTCACGGCAGCGCTAATGAAAAACTGTTTTTT. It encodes CASSTPRHGSANEKLFF.

The CDR3 here is CASSPRGRGSYNSPLHF. The DNA for the CDR3 is TGTGCCAGTAGTCCCCGGGGGCGCGGCTCCTATAATTCACCCCTCCACTTT. The gene calls are TRBV19 and TRBJ1-6, with D maybe TRBD1 (6 bases). Per germline, CDR1 LNHDA and CDR2 SQIVND (reference sequence). Trimming removed 5 bases at V and 0 bases at J, with 14 bases between. The CDR3 extends over 17 amino acids.

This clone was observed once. CDR3 in DNA: TGTGCCAGCAGTTACGACAGGGGTGGTCAGCCCCAGCATTTT. Its translation is CASSYDRGGQPQHF. The genes are TRBV6-6 and TRBJ1-5, with 8 bases lining up with TRBD1. The germline V gene has CDR1 MNHNY and CDR2 SVGAGI (reference sequence). The trim removed 2 bases at V and 6 bases at J, leaving 3 bases unmatched. This CDR3 is 14 amino acids long.

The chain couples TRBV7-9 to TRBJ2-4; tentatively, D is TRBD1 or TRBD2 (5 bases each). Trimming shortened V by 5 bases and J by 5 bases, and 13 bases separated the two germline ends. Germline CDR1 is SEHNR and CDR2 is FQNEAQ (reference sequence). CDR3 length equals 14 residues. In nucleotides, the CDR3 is TGTGCCAGCAGCCCAGGGACGGTGCAAAACATTCAGTACTTC. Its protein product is CASSPGTVQNIQYF.

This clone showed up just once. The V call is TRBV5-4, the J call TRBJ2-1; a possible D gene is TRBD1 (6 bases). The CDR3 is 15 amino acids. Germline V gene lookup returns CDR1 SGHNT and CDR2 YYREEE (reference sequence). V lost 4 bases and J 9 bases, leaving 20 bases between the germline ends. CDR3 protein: CASSLPPGHGGEQFF. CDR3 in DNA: TGTGCCAGCAGCCTCCCTCCGGGACACGGAGGTGAGCAGTTCTTC. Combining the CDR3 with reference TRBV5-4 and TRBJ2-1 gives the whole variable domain ETGVTQSPTHLIKTRGQQVTLRCSSQSGHNTVSWYQQALGQGPQFIFQYYREEENGRGNFPPRFSGLQFPNYSSELNVNALELDDSALYLCASSLPPGHGGEQFFGPGTRLTVL.

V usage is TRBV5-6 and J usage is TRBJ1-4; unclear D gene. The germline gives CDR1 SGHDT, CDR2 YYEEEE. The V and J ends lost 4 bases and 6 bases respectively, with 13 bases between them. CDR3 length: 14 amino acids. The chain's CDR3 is CASSNRGRDEKLFF. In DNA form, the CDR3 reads TGTGCCAGCAGCAACAGAGGGAGGGATGAAAAACTGTTTTTT. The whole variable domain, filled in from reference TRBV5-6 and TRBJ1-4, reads DAGVTQSPTHLIKTRGQQVTLRCSPKSGHDTVSWYQQALGQGPQFIFQYYEEEERQRGNFPDRFSGHQFPNYSSELNVNALLLGDSALYLCASSNRGRDEKLFFGSGTQLSVL.

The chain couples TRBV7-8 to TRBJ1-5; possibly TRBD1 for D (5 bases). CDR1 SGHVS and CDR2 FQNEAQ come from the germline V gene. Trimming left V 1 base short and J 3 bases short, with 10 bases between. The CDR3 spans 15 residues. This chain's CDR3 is CASSLEGRYNQPQHF. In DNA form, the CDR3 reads TGTGCCAGCAGCTTAGAGGGACGGTACAATCAGCCCCAGCATTTT.

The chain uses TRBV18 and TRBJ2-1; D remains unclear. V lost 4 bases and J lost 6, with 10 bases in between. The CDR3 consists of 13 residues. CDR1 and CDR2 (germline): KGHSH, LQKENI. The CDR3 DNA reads TGTGCCAGCTCACTTAAGACGGCCAATGAGCAGTTCTTC. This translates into CASSLKTANEQFF.

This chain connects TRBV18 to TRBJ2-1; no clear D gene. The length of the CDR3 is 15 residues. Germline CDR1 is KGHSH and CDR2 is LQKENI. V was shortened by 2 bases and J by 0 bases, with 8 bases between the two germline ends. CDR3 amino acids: CASSPGASSYNEQFF. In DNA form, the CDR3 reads TGTGCCAGCTCACCAGGTGCTTCCTCCTACAATGAGCAGTTCTTC.